Below are 22 T cell receptor beta chains sequenced from a single sample in a study of cytomegalovirus exposure and HLA in healthy donors. Primers: 60 Vbeta forward and 13 Jbeta reverse. Assay used: immunoSEQ multiplex PCR; TCRdb lists only in-frame clones, some missing. The sample holds around 170,000 clones, about 82% seen once. Material for sequencing was PBMCs. The receptors shown here come from a man between 18 and 29 years old in good health and CMV-seronegative.

The chain employs TRBV2 and TRBJ2-1; 12 nucleotides agree with TRBD2. The J segment lost 9 bases and the V segment lost 3 bases, leaving 6 bases of the junction unmatched. This CDR3 comprises 15 residues. CDR1 and CDR2 from the germline V gene are SNHLY and FYNNEI. CDR3 amino acids: CASSDRTSGISEQFF. CDR3 coding DNA: TGTGCCAGCAGTGACCGGACTAGCGGGATCAGTGAGCAGTTCTTC.

The rearrangement joins TRBV28 to TRBJ1-5; D is possibly TRBD1 (5 bases). Germline lookup yields CDR1 MDHEN and CDR2 SYDVKM. The CDR3 contains 12 residues. Deletions cut 1 base from V and 9 bases from J, with 7 bases between. CDR3 in DNA: TGTGCCAGCAGTTTATTGGGGCGGCCCCAGCATTTT. Amino acid sequence: CASSLLGRPQHF.

The chain is built from TRBV19 and TRBJ1-3, with D possibly matching TRBD1 (6 bases). V lost 9 bases to trimming and J lost 4 bases, with 16 bases between them. Germline values: CDR1 LNHDA, CDR2 SQIVND (reference sequence). The CDR3 is 14 residues long. In DNA form, the CDR3 reads TGTGCCAGCACAGGGTTTTACGGCGGAAACACCATATATTTT. Residues: CASTGFYGGNTIYF.

On this clone: The identical CDR3 is also encoded by other nucleotide sequences in the sample. The chain combines TRBV6-5 with TRBJ1-1, with D tentatively TRBD1 (5 bases). Trimming left V 0 bases short and J 3 bases short, with 5 bases between. The CDR3 consists of 13 residues. Germline loops: CDR1 MNHEY, CDR2 SVGAGI. The CDR3 here is CASSYSRDTEAFF. CDR3 DNA sequence: TGTGCCAGCAGTTACTCCAGGGACACTGAAGCTTTCTTT.

V usage is TRBV6-1 and J usage is TRBJ2-7; D is possibly TRBD2 (5 bases). Germline loops: CDR1 MNHNS, CDR2 SASEGT. CDR3 length equals 12 residues. V lost 10 bases to trimming and J lost 3 bases, with 13 bases between them. CDR3 residues: CATGVPFYEQYF. DNA of the CDR3: TGTGCCACCGGGGTCCCGTTCTACGAGCAGTACTTC.

The chain couples TRBV6-1 to TRBJ2-7; the D gene is possibly TRBD1 (6 bases). CDR1 is MNHNS, CDR2 SASEGT, per germline. The V end was cut by 8 bases, the J end by 11 bases, with 22 bases between. This CDR3 contains 13 residues. The CDR3 sequence is CASDDSPSRDKYF. In nucleotides, the CDR3 is TGTGCCAGCGACGACAGCCCTAGCCGGGACAAGTACTTC.

This rearrangement joins TRBV27 to TRBJ2-7; 7 bases fit TRBD1. CDR3 size: 13 residues. V trimming: 6 bases; J trimming: 1 base; junction bases outside the gene matches: 3. Germline V gene data show CDR1 as MNHEY and CDR2 as SMNVEV (reference sequence). The CDR3 DNA reads TGTGCCAGCAGCCTGGACAGGTCCTACGAGCAGTACTTC. It translates to CASSLDRSYEQYF.

This sequence joins TRBV14 and TRBJ1-6, with 7 bases aligning to TRBD1. The length of the CDR3 is 14 residues. In germline, CDR1 is SGHDN, CDR2 FVKESK. V lost 1 base and J lost 7; bases outside the gene matches: 1. The CDR3 here is CASSQGGQNSPLHF. The CDR3 DNA follows: TGTGCCAGCAGCCAAGGGGGACAGAATTCACCCCTCCACTTT.

The chain couples TRBV2 to TRBJ2-7; D might be TRBD1 (6 bases). Per the germline V gene, CDR1 is SNHLY and CDR2 is FYNNEI. Trimming cost V 3 bases and J 6 bases, with 12 bases left between them. The CDR3 has 13 amino acids. CDR3 residues: CASSERQGREQYF. The CDR3 DNA reads TGTGCCAGCAGTGAGAGGCAGGGGCGCGAGCAGTACTTC.

The V gene is TRBV7-6, the J gene TRBJ2-7; D may be TRBD1 (6 bases). V was cut by 1 base and J by 3 bases, with 7 bases left in between. This CDR3 has 13 amino acids. Germline CDR1 SGHVS, CDR2 FNYEAQ. The CDR3 protein is CASSLEGVYEQYF. DNA for the CDR3: TGTGCCAGCAGCTTAGAGGGGGTCTACGAGCAGTACTTC.

The chain has TRBV30 and TRBJ2-7; 8 bases are shared with TRBD1. The CDR3 runs 15 residues. V lost 2 bases, J lost 4 bases, and 10 bases stayed unmatched. Looked up from germline, CDR1 is GTSNPN and CDR2 is SVGIG (reference sequence). The CDR3 DNA reads TGTGCCTGGAGTAGATCGGACAGGGAGATTTACGAGCAGTACTTC. It codes for CAWSRSDREIYEQYF. Full variable domain (missing parts from reference TRBV30 and TRBJ2-7): SQTIHQWPATLVQPVGSPLSLECTVEGTSNPNLYWYRQAAGRGLQLLFYSVGIGQISSEVPQNLSASRPQDRQFILSSKKLLLSDSGFYLCAWSRSDREIYEQYFGPGTRLTVT.

This chain uses TRBV15 with TRBJ2-7; 13 bases line up with TRBD2. The CDR3 is 16 amino acids. Trimming at V came to 3 bases and at J to 3 bases, leaving 5 bases not matched to a gene. CDR1 and CDR2 (germline): LNHNV, YYDKDF (reference sequence). CDR3 amino acids: CATSRGGLAGNYEQYF. Written as DNA, the CDR3 is TGTGCCACCAGCAGGGGGGGACTAGCGGGAAACTACGAGCAGTACTTC.

The rearrangement uses TRBV6-1 and TRBJ2-7; tentatively, D is TRBD2 (5 bases). The germline CDR1 and CDR2 sequences are MNHNS and SASEGT. The CDR3 sequence is 14 residues long. V was pared by 2 bases and J by 5 bases, with 13 bases between. The CDR3 DNA is TGTGCCAGCAGTGAAATCGAGGGTCTACACGAGCAGTACTTC. It translates to CASSEIEGLHEQYF.

This clone showed up just once. The genes are TRBV5-1 and TRBJ2-3; 7 bases map to TRBD2. The length of the CDR3 is 15 residues. CDR1 SGHRS and CDR2 YFSETQ come from the germline V gene. With V trimmed by 4 bases and J by 0 bases, 5 bases remained unmatched. In DNA, the CDR3 is TGCGCCAGCAGCCCGGGACTATCTAGCACAGATACGCAGTATTTT. Residues: CASSPGLSSTDTQYF.

The chain links TRBV28 to TRBJ1-5, with TRBD1 as a possible D gene (6 bases). V was shortened by 5 bases and J by 0 bases, with 14 bases between the two germline ends. The CDR3 consists of 16 residues. Germline CDR1 and CDR2: MDHEN and SYDVKM. The CDR3 nucleotides read TGTGCCAGCAGTCCGGACAGCATCTATAGCAATCAGCCCCAGCATTTT. Its translation is CASSPDSIYSNQPQHF.

The V and J genes are TRBV7-8 and TRBJ1-2; D is uncertain. From germline, CDR1 is SGHVS and CDR2 FQNEAQ. V was trimmed by 5 bases and J by 4 bases, leaving 17 bases between them. This CDR3 has 15 residues. In DNA, the CDR3 is TGTGCCAGCAGCGTCGATGCTAGGAGATTCTATGGCTACACCTTC. Its translation is CASSVDARRFYGYTF.

The chain is built from TRBV6-4 and TRBJ2-1; 10 nucleotides align to TRBD1. The germline V gene has CDR1 MRHNA and CDR2 SNTAGT. The V segment lost 4 bases and the J segment 7 bases; nucleotides outside the gene matches: 7. The CDR3 length is 15 residues. CDR3 DNA sequence: TGTGCCAGCAGTGTGGGACAGGGGTTTAGGAATGAGCAGTTCTTC. Translation: CASSVGQGFRNEQFF.

This clone was picked up one time. V gene TRBV27 combines with J gene TRBJ2-7; 8 nucleotides agree with TRBD2. Germline loops: CDR1 MNHEY, CDR2 SMNVEV (reference sequence). The CDR3 length is 12 residues. The CDR3: CSSGGNTYEQYF. Here the CDR3 DNA reads TGTTCCTCGGGAGGGAACACCTACGAGCAGTACTTC.

This chain uses TRBV14 with TRBJ2-3; 11 bases align to TRBD2. The CDR3 extends over 16 amino acids. The trim removed 5 bases at V and 2 bases at J, leaving 6 bases unmatched. From germline, CDR1 is SGHDN and CDR2 FVKESK. This CDR3 is CASSFRLAGFTDTQYF. For the CDR3, the DNA is TGTGCCAGCAGCTTCCGACTAGCGGGATTCACAGATACGCAGTATTTT.

This sequence joins TRBV6-1 and TRBJ2-1; a possible D gene is TRBD2 (6 bases). The length of the CDR3 is 14 residues. Germline CDR1 and CDR2: MNHNS and SASEGT. With 6 bases removed from V and 3 bases from J, the gap between germline ends came to 12 bases. The CDR3 here is CASRLGTVYNEQFF. CDR3 sequence (DNA): TGTGCCAGCAGACTCGGGACTGTCTACAATGAGCAGTTCTTC.

The V call is TRBV9, the J call TRBJ2-7, with D maybe TRBD2 (5 bases). V lost 2 bases and J 4 bases, leaving 10 bases between the germline ends. CDR3 size: 13 residues. CDR1 is SGDLS and CDR2 is YYNGEE in the germline V gene. The CDR3 DNA sequence: TGTGCCAGCAGCGTCGATAGGGAGTACGAGCAGTACTTC. This codes for CASSVDREYEQYF.

This chain links TRBV15 with TRBJ2-7, with D perhaps matching TRBD1 (6 bases). Germline lookup yields CDR1 LNHNV and CDR2 YYDKDF (reference sequence). V gave up 0 bases and J gave up 6 bases, with 15 bases separating them. CDR3 length: 15 amino acids. This chain's CDR3 is CATSRDLAGAVEQYF. The CDR3 DNA reads as TGTGCCACCAGCAGAGATTTGGCAGGGGCAGTCGAGCAGTACTTC.